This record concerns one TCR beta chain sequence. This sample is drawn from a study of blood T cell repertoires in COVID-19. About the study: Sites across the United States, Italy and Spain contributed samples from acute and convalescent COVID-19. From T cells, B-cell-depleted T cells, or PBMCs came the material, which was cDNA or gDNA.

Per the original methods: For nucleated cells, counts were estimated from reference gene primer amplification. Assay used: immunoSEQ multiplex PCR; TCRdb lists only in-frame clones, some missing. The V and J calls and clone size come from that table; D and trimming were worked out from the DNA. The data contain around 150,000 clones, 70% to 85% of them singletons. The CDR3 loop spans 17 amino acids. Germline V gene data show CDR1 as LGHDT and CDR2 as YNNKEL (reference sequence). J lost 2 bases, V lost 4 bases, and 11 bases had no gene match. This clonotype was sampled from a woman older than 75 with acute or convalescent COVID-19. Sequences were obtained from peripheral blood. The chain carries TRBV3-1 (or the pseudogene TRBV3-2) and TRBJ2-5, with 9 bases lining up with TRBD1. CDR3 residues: CASSPGVKGQGQETQYF. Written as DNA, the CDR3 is TGTGCCAGCAGCCCGGGGGTGAAGGGACAGGGACAAGAGACCCAGTACTTC.